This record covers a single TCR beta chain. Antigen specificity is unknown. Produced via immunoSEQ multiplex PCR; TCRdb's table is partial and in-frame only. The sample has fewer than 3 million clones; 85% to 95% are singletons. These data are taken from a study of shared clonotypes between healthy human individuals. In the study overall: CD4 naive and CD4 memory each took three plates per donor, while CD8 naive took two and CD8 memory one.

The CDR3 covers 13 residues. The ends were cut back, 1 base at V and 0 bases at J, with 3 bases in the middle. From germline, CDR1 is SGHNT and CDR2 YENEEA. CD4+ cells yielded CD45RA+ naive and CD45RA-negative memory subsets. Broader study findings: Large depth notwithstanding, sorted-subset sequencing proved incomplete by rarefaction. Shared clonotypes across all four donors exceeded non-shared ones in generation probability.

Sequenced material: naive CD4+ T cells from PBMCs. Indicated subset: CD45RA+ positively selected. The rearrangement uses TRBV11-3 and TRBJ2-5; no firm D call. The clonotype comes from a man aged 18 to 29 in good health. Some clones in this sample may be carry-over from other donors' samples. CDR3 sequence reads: CASSLAYQETQYF. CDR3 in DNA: TGTGCCAGCAGCTTAGCGTACCAAGAGACCCAGTACTTC.